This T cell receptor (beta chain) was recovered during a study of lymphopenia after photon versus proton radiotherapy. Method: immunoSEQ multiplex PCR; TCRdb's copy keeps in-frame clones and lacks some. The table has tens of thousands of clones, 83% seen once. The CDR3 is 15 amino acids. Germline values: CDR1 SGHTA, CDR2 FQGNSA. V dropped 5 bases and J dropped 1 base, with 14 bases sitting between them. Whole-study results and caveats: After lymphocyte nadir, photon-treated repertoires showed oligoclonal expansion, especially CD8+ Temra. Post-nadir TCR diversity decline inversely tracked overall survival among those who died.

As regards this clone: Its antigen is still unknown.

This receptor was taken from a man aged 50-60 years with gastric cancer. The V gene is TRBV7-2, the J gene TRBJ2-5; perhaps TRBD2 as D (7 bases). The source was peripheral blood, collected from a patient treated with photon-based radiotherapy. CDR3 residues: CASSVGGPSQETQYF. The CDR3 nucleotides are TGTGCCAGCAGCGTCGGGGGGCCTTCCCAAGAGACCCAGTACTTC. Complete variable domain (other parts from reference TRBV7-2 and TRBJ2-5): GAGVSQSPSNKVTEKGKDVELRCDPISGHTALYWYRQSLGQGLEFLIYFQGNSAPDKSGLPSDRFSAERTGGSVSTLTIQRTQQEDSAVYLCASSVGGPSQETQYFGPGTRLLVL.